A selection of T cell receptor beta chains follows, all from one sample in a study of a mutant IDH1 vaccine in newly diagnosed glioma. The table came from immunoSEQ multiplex PCR; TCRdb's copy has only in-frame clones and leaves some out. Here the sample spans tens of thousands of clones, around 89% being singletons. Their recognized antigens are unknown. This sample comprised PBMCs, obtained from a glioma patient whose treatment included an IDH1 peptide vaccine. Every receptor here comes from a woman aged 35 to 49 with glioma. Both conserved end residues are part of each CDR3. The order of the fields is J gene, V gene, CDR3 protein.

>TRBJ1-2|TRBV9
CASSGPDRDGYTF
>TRBJ1-4|TRBV15
CATSLGTGVSNEKLFF
>TRBJ1-1|TRBV11-1
CASSRQLGTEAFF
>TRBJ2-7|TRBV6-5
CASREPQGEAGEQYF
>TRBJ2-3|TRBV5-1
CASFGPDTQYF
>TRBJ2-7|TRBV25-1
CASRKTGSYEQYF
>TRBJ2-7|TRBV2
CASSEAQPGPYYEQYF
>TRBJ1-1|TRBV6-1
CASSGKIIPIMNTEAFF
>TRBJ2-7|TRBV6-4
CASRIPTYEQYF
>TRBJ2-7|TRBV5-4
CASSLPTSGSNEQYF
>TRBJ2-7|TRBV9
CASSTYEQYF
>TRBJ2-1|TRBV4-3
CASSPRPGPAFGEQFF
>TRBJ2-5|TRBV27
CASTYSAGETQYF
>TRBJ2-7|TRBV10-3
CAIRPTGGYAYEQYF
>TRBJ1-1|TRBV7-2
CASSLVAGVNTEAFF
>TRBJ1-4|TRBV5-1
CASSWDYEKLFF
>TRBJ1-2|TRBV5-6
CASSPYGGIFTHGYTF
>TRBJ1-5|TRBV19
CASKGLGRDQPQHF
>TRBJ1-4|TRBV18
CASSKGNEKLFF
>TRBJ1-3|TRBV4-2
CASSQARVRGNTIYF
>TRBJ2-3|TRBV5-1
CASSLGGAEDTQYF
>TRBJ2-1|TRBV25-1
CASSGSRTREQFF
>TRBJ2-2|TRBV7-8
CASTQDSNTGELFF
>TRBJ1-1|TRBV19
CASSLWLRTGTVNTEAFF
>TRBJ2-5|TRBV5-1
CASSLAGGGALETQYF
>TRBJ1-1|TRBV7-6
CASSLQGGTEAFF
>TRBJ1-3|TRBV20-1
CSARGGNTIYF
>TRBJ2-1|TRBV18
CASSAERGRYNEQFF
>TRBJ1-2|TRBV15
CATSRETGGSYGYTF
>TRBJ2-7|TRBV6-5
CASRRGASYEQYF